This TCR beta chain was documented in a study of blood T cell repertoires in COVID-19. Turning to the study itself: The cDNA or gDNA used as material had been derived from T cells, B-cell-depleted T cells, or PBMCs.

Deletions cut 5 bases from V and 5 bases from J, with 9 bases between. This CDR3 is built from 12 residues. Some clones are missing from TCRdb's copy, which holds only in-frame ones; the method was immunoSEQ multiplex PCR. The sample contains 230,000 or so clones, 80% to 90% of which appear only once. The chain links TRBV12-3 or TRBV12-4 to TRBJ1-2; perhaps TRBD1 as D (5 bases). This TCR was recovered from a middle-aged woman who had recovered from COVID-19. Material for sequencing was peripheral blood. The CDR3 here is CASSQTAYGYTF. The CDR3 DNA sequence: TGTGCCAGCAGTCAGACAGCATATGGCTACACCTTC.